This T cell receptor (beta chain) was sequenced for a study of cytomegalovirus exposure and HLA in healthy donors. Study findings and constraints: Judged likely to be a sequencing artifact was a cluster of highly shared sequence variants.

The CDR3 length is 14 residues. Germline values: CDR1 SGHTA, CDR2 FQGTGA. Losses at the gene ends were 7 bases for V and 4 bases for J; bases not matched to a gene: 5. PCR involved 60 Vbeta and 13 Jbeta primers. Generated by immunoSEQ multiplex PCR, the TCRdb table keeps only in-frame clones and is missing some. The sample has around 200,000 clones; about three quarters are singletons. For this clone: No antigen is known for it.

This clonotype was sampled from a woman aged 55-70 years in good health and CMV-seropositive. Input material: PBMCs. The rearrangement uses TRBV7-3 and TRBJ2-2; TRBD2 aligns across 8 bases. CDR3 nucleotides: TGTGCCAGCAATACGAGCGGGAGCACCGGGGAGCTGTTTTTT. Protein sequence: CASNTSGSTGELFF.